These 12 T cell receptor beta chains came from one sample sequenced in a study of T cells in Graves' hyperthyroidism and ophthalmopathy. The CDR3 regions of TCR beta were amplified from RNA transcripts. HTBI primers were the set used in a first-round RT-PCR of the TCR CDR3. Each CDR3 protein is one row after TCRdb ran MiXCR on the multiplex PCR reads. This sample has around 340,000 distinct CDR3 sequences; 16% occur once, and the top ten carry around 34%. The source material was blood. All receptors come from a man between 25 and 39 years old with Graves' hyperthyroidism.

V and J are TRBV27 and TRBJ1-1; D is unclear. V was pared by 3 bases and J by 9 bases, with 11 bases between. Germline V CDR1 and CDR2: MNHEY, SMNVEV (reference sequence). CDR3 length: 12 residues. CDR3 loop: CASSLWPGKAFF. For the CDR3, the DNA is TGTGCCAGCAGTTTGTGGCCAGGTAAAGCTTTCTTT.

V gene TRBV6-2 or TRBV6-3 combines with J gene TRBJ2-7; a weak D match, TRBD1 (5 bases). Germline assignment: CDR1 MNHEY and CDR2 SVGEGT. V was cut by 7 bases and J by 3 bases, with 10 bases left in between. This CDR3 spans 12 amino acids. The CDR3 nucleotides are TGTGCCAGCATCGACAGCAACTACGAGCAGTACTTC. It is translated as CASIDSNYEQYF.

V usage is TRBV9 and J usage is TRBJ2-2; TRBD2 aligns across 16 bases. The CDR3 has 19 residues. Germline trimming cut 5 bases from V and 2 bases from J; bases unmatched to any gene: 9. Germline CDR1 is SGDLS and CDR2 is YYNGEE. CDR3 region: CASRNPGLAGGLNTGELFF. The CDR3, as DNA: TGTGCCAGCAGAAATCCGGGACTAGCGGGAGGGCTCAACACCGGGGAGCTGTTTTTT.

The J gene is TRBJ2-1, the V gene TRBV7-9, with a tentative D call TRBD1 (5 bases). The germline CDR1 and CDR2 sequences are SEHNR and FQNEAQ (reference sequence). The CDR3 sequence is 15 residues long. Trimming left V 5 bases short and J 6 bases short, with 17 bases between. CDR3 residues: CASSRTGVGVNEQFF. The CDR3 nucleotides are TGTGCCAGCAGCCGGACGGGTGTAGGGGTCAATGAGCAGTTCTTC.

This rearrangement joins TRBV4-1 to TRBJ2-2; D gene unclear. The CDR3 covers 14 residues. The ends were cut back, 4 bases at V and 3 bases at J, with 9 bases in the middle. Germline loops: CDR1 MGHRA, CDR2 YSYEKL. The CDR3 loop is CASSRQQHTGELFF. The CDR3 DNA sequence: TGCGCCAGCAGCCGGCAGCAGCACACCGGGGAGCTGTTTTTT.

Only a few counts were recorded for this clonotype. This chain uses TRBV4-1 with TRBJ1-2; D gene ambiguous. Germline assignment: CDR1 MGHRA and CDR2 YSYEKL. The germline V and J ends were trimmed by 4 bases and 8 bases, with 17 bases remaining between them. The length of the CDR3 is 14 residues. CDR3 coding DNA: TGCGCCAGCAGCCGGTGGGAGACGCTGGGAGGCTACACCTTC. Protein sequence: CASSRWETLGGYTF.

This clonotype came up many times. This chain joins TRBV5-1 and TRBJ2-1; D uncertain. Trimming removed 6 bases from V and 4 bases from J, with 11 bases in between. Germline CDR1 is SGHRS and CDR2 is YFSETQ. This CDR3 region has 13 residues. The CDR3: CASIPTVYNEQFF. As DNA, the CDR3 is TGCGCCAGCATCCCTACGGTATACAATGAGCAGTTCTTC. Using reference TRBV5-1 and TRBJ2-1 for the parts outside the CDR3, the full variable domain is KAGVTQTPRYLIKTRGQQVTLSCSPISGHRSVSWYQQTPGQGLQFLFEYFSETQRNKGNFPGRFSGRQFSNSRSEMNVSTLELGDSALYLCASIPTVYNEQFFGPGTRLTVL.

Ten or more counts support this clonotype. The V and J genes are TRBV5-1 and TRBJ2-7; 7 positions agree with TRBD2. Looked up from germline, CDR1 is SGHRS and CDR2 is YFSETQ. CDR3 length: 15 residues. Unmatched junction bases numbered 5, after V lost 0 bases and J lost 2 bases. The CDR3 spells CASSLGGTNAYEQYF. In DNA, the CDR3 is TGCGCCAGCAGCTTGGGGGGGACTAATGCCTACGAGCAGTACTTC.

The J gene is TRBJ1-6, the V gene TRBV29-1; possibly TRBD1 for D (6 bases). The V end was cut by 7 bases, the J end by 5 bases, with 15 bases between. Germline lookup yields CDR1 SQVTM and CDR2 ANQGSEA. This CDR3 has 14 amino acids. The CDR3 is CSARTGKDNSPLHF. The CDR3 coding sequence is TGCAGCGCCCGCACAGGGAAAGATAATTCACCCCTCCACTTT.

The table lists this clonotype with a few counts. The V gene is TRBV6-1, the J gene TRBJ1-5; the match to TRBD1 covers 8 bases. V was clipped by 4 bases and J by 3 bases; unmatched bases: 5. Germline V gives CDR1 MNHNS, CDR2 SASEGT. The CDR3 length is 15 residues. DNA of the CDR3: TGTGCCAGCAGTGTATCCAGGGGGCCCAATCAGCCCCAGCATTTT. Its protein is CASSVSRGPNQPQHF.

The rearrangement links TRBV6-1 to TRBJ2-7; D is undetermined. Per germline, CDR1 MNHNS and CDR2 SASEGT. The CDR3 has 11 amino acids. The V gene lost 3 bases and the J gene lost 8 bases, with 8 bases spanning the gap. CDR3: CASSERIQQYF. CDR3 nucleotides: TGTGCCAGCAGTGAGAGAATTCAGCAGTACTTC.

This clonotype was detected many times. The V gene is TRBV7-3, the J gene TRBJ2-3; D unresolved. The CDR3 length is 14 residues. Germline values: CDR1 SGHTA, CDR2 FQGTGA. With 3 bases removed from V and 2 bases from J, the gap between germline ends came to 9 bases. The CDR3 is CASSFQGPTDTQYF. CDR3 sequence (DNA): TGTGCCAGCAGCTTCCAAGGCCCCACAGATACGCAGTATTTT.